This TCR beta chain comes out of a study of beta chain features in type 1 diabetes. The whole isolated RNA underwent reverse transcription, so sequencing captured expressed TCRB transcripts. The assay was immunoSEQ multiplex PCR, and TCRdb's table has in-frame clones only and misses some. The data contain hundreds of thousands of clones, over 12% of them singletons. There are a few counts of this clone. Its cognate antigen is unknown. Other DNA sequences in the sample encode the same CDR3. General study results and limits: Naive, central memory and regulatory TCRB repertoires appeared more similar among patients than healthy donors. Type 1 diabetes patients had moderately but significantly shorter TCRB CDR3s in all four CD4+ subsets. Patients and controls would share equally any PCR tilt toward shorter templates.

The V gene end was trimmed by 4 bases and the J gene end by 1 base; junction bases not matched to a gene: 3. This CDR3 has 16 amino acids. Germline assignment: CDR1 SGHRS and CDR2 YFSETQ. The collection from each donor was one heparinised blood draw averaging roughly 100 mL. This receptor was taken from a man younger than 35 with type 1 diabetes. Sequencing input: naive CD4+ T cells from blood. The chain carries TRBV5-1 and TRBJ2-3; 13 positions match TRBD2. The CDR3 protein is CASSPGLAGGTDTQYF. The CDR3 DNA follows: TGCGCCAGCAGCCCAGGACTAGCGGGAGGCACAGATACGCAGTATTTT.